This passage covers 18 T cell receptor beta chains from one sample sequenced in a study of blood T cell repertoires in COVID-19 (dated by TCRdb to 2018 to 2020). Libraries came from the immunoSEQ multiplex PCR assay. Drawn from immuneACCESS, this table holds only the in-frame rearrangements with V and J called that TCRdb kept. Clones are partly lost; checked studies trace under half to an unresolved V gene and leave the rest unexplained. The sample table holds 150,000 to 180,000 clones, of which approximately 80% were seen once. 9.8% of the sample comes from the top ten. The sample taken for sequencing was peripheral blood. The receptor source for this set is a woman aged 45-65 years with acute or convalescent COVID-19.

The chain combines TRBV7-2 with TRBJ1-2, with D unclear. Germline V CDR1 and CDR2: SGHTA, FQGNSA. The V and J ends lost 4 bases and 7 bases respectively, with 19 bases between them. There are 15 residues in the CDR3. This chain's CDR3 is CASSYSVGSTSGYTF. The CDR3 DNA follows: TGTGCCAGCAGCTATAGCGTCGGCTCTACGAGTGGCTACACCTTC.

The chain employs TRBV6-6 and TRBJ2-7, with D perhaps matching TRBD1 (6 bases). The CDR3 extends over 13 amino acids. From germline, CDR1 is MNHNY and CDR2 SVGAGI (reference sequence). V was trimmed by 2 bases and J by 5 bases, leaving 10 bases between them. CDR3 DNA: TGTGCCAGCAGTTACAGGGGGATCAACGAGCAGTACTTC. Amino acid sequence: CASSYRGINEQYF.

J is TRBJ2-7 and V is TRBV6-2 or TRBV6-3, with a tentative D call TRBD2 (6 bases). The CDR3 has 18 amino acids. The V end lost 0 bases, the J end lost 3 bases, and 21 bases lay between the germline ends. CDR1 and CDR2 (germline): MNHEY, SVGEGT. CDR3 sequence reads: CASSYSRTMGRGNYEQYF. CDR3 sequence (DNA): TGTGCCAGCAGTTACTCGAGGACGATGGGGCGGGGAAACTACGAGCAGTACTTC.

This chain uses TRBV5-1 with TRBJ2-5; D is unresolved. Trimming cost V 0 bases and J 0 bases, with 6 bases left between them. The CDR3 extends over 14 amino acids. Per germline, CDR1 SGHRS and CDR2 YFSETQ. The CDR3 bases are TGCGCCAGCAGCTTGGCAGGTAACCAAGAGACCCAGTACTTC. Encoded protein: CASSLAGNQETQYF.

The V gene is TRBV7-2, the J gene TRBJ2-1, with TRBD2 matching over 8 bases. The CDR3 loop spans 17 amino acids. The V segment lost 5 bases and the J segment 0 bases; nucleotides outside the gene matches: 9. The V gene's germline CDR1 is SGHTA and CDR2 FQGNSA. The chain's CDR3 is CASSLRTSWGSYNEQFF. DNA of the CDR3: TGTGCCAGCAGCCTCCGGACTAGCTGGGGCTCCTACAATGAGCAGTTCTTC.

The rearrangement joins TRBV28 to TRBJ2-1, with 14 bases matching TRBD2. Unmatched junction bases numbered 24, after V lost 5 bases and J lost 9 bases. Germline assignment: CDR1 MDHEN and CDR2 SYDVKM. The CDR3 runs to 21 residues. CDR3: CASSQISLGTSGSLWVGEQFF. The CDR3 bases are TGTGCCAGCAGTCAAATCTCCCTCGGGACTAGCGGGAGCCTGTGGGTCGGTGAGCAGTTCTTC.

This chain uses TRBV20-1 with TRBJ1-1, with D uncertain. This CDR3 is 11 amino acids long. The germline V gene encodes CDR1 DFQATT and CDR2 SNEGSKA (reference sequence). Deletions cut 3 bases from V and 6 bases from J, with 8 bases between. The CDR3 sequence: CSASQVPEAFF. CDR3 DNA: TGCAGTGCTAGCCAGGTCCCTGAAGCTTTCTTT.

V and J are TRBV29-1 and TRBJ1-1, with 8 bases that match TRBD1. V gave up 6 bases and J gave up 2 bases; unmatched junction bases: 11. The length of the CDR3 is 15 residues. Germline CDR1 and CDR2: SQVTM and ANQGSEA. As DNA, the CDR3 is TGCAGCGTCATGACAGGGGCCGCCCCCAACACTGAAGCTTTCTTT. It specifies CSVMTGAAPNTEAFF.

This clone was seen once. The CDR3 loop is CASSRLRETQYF. In DNA form, the CDR3 reads TGTGCCAGCAGCCGCCTGCGGGAGACCCAGTACTTC. This chain links TRBV7-2 with TRBJ2-5; no clear D gene. The V and J ends lost 5 bases and 5 bases respectively, with 9 bases between them. The CDR3 is made up of 12 amino acids. Germline V CDR1 and CDR2: SGHTA, FQGNSA.

The rearrangement links TRBV7-9 to TRBJ2-7; TRBD1 agrees at 9 bases. Germline V gene sequence: CDR1 SEHNR, CDR2 FQNEAQ (reference sequence). This CDR3 spans 14 amino acids. Trimming cost V 6 bases and J 2 bases; bases outside gene matches: 5. The CDR3 DNA follows: TGTGCCAGCAGGGCGGGACAGGGAGCCTACGAGCAGTACTTC. Residues: CASRAGQGAYEQYF.

The chain is built from TRBV12-5 and TRBJ1-5; D is unclear. Trimming left V 9 bases short and J 1 base short, with 10 bases between. The CDR3 extends over 13 amino acids. From germline, CDR1 is LGHNT and CDR2 FRNRAP. The CDR3: CASRMISNQPQHF. The CDR3 coding sequence is TGTGCTAGCAGAATGATAAGCAATCAGCCCCAGCATTTT.

The CDR3 here is CATVLAGDTDTQYF. DNA of the CDR3: TGTGCCACCGTACTAGCGGGAGACACAGATACGCAGTATTTT. This rearrangement joins TRBV6-5 to TRBJ2-3; 11 bases are a match to TRBD2. CDR3 length equals 14 residues. CDR1 is MNHEY, CDR2 SVGAGI, per germline. V lost 10 bases, J lost 2 bases, and 5 bases stayed unmatched.

This chain joins TRBV3-1 (or the pseudogene TRBV3-2) and TRBJ1-2; the D gene is possibly TRBD1 (6 bases). V was trimmed by 5 bases and J by 2 bases, leaving 12 bases between them. Germline values: CDR1 LGHDT, CDR2 YNNKEL (reference sequence). This CDR3 is 14 amino acids long. As DNA, the CDR3 is TGTGCCAGCAGCGAGCTACAGGGAAACTATGGCTACACCTTC. Translating it yields CASSELQGNYGYTF.

The chain joins TRBV9 to TRBJ1-2, with D uncertain. Trimming removed 2 bases at V and 8 bases at J, with 22 bases between. Per the germline V gene, CDR1 is SGDLS and CDR2 is YYNGEE. The CDR3 length is 16 residues. The CDR3 sequence: CASSVAPGSDVGGYTF. The CDR3 DNA reads TGTGCCAGCAGCGTCGCTCCGGGATCCGATGTCGGCGGCTACACCTTC.

The chain combines TRBV2 with TRBJ1-1; weak D call: TRBD1 (6 bases). Germline values: CDR1 SNHLY, CDR2 FYNNEI. The CDR3 has 13 amino acids. V was clipped by 4 bases and J by 6 bases, with 12 bases between them. CDR3 nucleotides: TGTGCCAGCAGTGGATACAGGGACGCTGAAGCTTTCTTT. Protein: CASSGYRDAEAFF.

The J gene is TRBJ2-7, the V gene TRBV5-3, with 8 bases aligning to TRBD2. TRBV5-3 is identified as an open reading frame with a role that is uncertain. The CDR3 covers 15 residues. With 0 bases clipped from V and 4 bases from J, the junction kept 6 bases outside the gene matches. In DNA form, the CDR3 reads TGTGCCAGAAGCTTGGGGTCGGGAGGGCTGTACGAGCAGTACTTC. Amino acid sequence: CARSLGSGGLYEQYF.

J is TRBJ2-4 and V is TRBV30; the match to TRBD2 covers 9 bases. With 0 bases clipped from V and 1 base from J, the junction kept 4 bases outside the gene matches. Per germline, CDR1 GTSNPN and CDR2 SVGIG (reference sequence). This CDR3 is built from 16 residues. CDR3 residues: CAWSVPSGGAKNIQYF. The DNA for the CDR3 is TGTGCCTGGAGTGTACCCAGCGGGGGGGCCAAAAACATTCAGTACTTC.

The chain couples TRBV29-1 to TRBJ1-4, with 7 bases that match TRBD1. Germline lookup yields CDR1 SQVTM and CDR2 ANQGSEA. The CDR3 has 14 residues. V shed 5 bases, J shed 5 bases, and the junction held 8 bases outside the gene matches. The CDR3 region is CSVMAGQLNEKLFF. In DNA form, the CDR3 reads TGCAGCGTTATGGCGGGACAGCTAAATGAAAAACTGTTTTTT.